The 32 T cell receptor beta chains below all came from one sample that was sequenced in a study of cytomegalovirus exposure and HLA in healthy donors. Vbeta (60) and Jbeta (13) primers were used in the PCR. Only in-frame clones appear in the TCRdb table, and some are missing; sequencing was by immunoSEQ multiplex PCR. Counted here are some 130,000 clones, 82% occurring once; the ten biggest clones make up roughly 7.7%. The sequenced material came from PBMCs. The receptors stem from a woman aged 45-60 years in good health and CMV-seropositive.

This clone appeared a single time. The rearrangement joins TRBV6-5 to TRBJ1-4; 10 bases fit TRBD1. The J segment lost 2 bases and the V segment lost 4 bases, leaving 4 bases of the junction unmatched. The CDR3 spans 16 residues. Germline CDR1 and CDR2: MNHEY and SVGAGI. CDR3 in DNA: TGTGCCAGCAGTTGGACAGGGGGAGCTACTAATGAAAAACTGTTTTTT. This gives the protein CASSWTGGATNEKLFF.

The J gene is TRBJ2-6, the V gene TRBV27, with D possibly being TRBD1 (6 bases). CDR3 length equals 18 residues. V shed 3 bases and J shed 0 bases, with 15 bases lying between them. The germline CDR1 and CDR2 sequences are MNHEY and SMNVEV (reference sequence). CDR3 in DNA: TGTGCCAGCAGTTTGGGATTGGGGGCTTCCTCTGGGGCCAACGTCCTGACTTTC. Its protein product is CASSLGLGASSGANVLTF.

This clone was counted between two and nine times. This sequence joins TRBV5-1 and TRBJ2-7; 12 nucleotides agree with TRBD2. The V gene end was trimmed by 7 bases and the J gene end by 5 bases; junction bases not matched to a gene: 7. This CDR3 is built from 14 residues. The germline V gene has CDR1 SGHRS and CDR2 YFSETQ. This CDR3 reads CASRGLAGTDEQYF. In DNA, the CDR3 is TGCGCCAGCCGAGGACTAGCGGGGACCGACGAGCAGTACTTC.

J is TRBJ2-1 and V is TRBV9, with 8 bases identical to TRBD1. The germline CDR1 and CDR2 sequences are SGDLS and YYNGEE. V was clipped by 3 bases and J by 4 bases; unmatched bases: 3. The CDR3 is made up of 14 amino acids. This CDR3 reads CASSAGGGYNEQFF. CDR3 bases: TGTGCCAGCAGCGCAGGGGGCGGATACAATGAGCAGTTCTTC.

The chain recombines TRBV2 with TRBJ1-1; 7 bases match TRBD1. Per germline, CDR1 SNHLY and CDR2 FYNNEI. V gave up 9 bases and J gave up 1 base; unmatched junction bases: 2. This CDR3 comprises 12 residues. CDR3 sequence reads: CASHRGNTEAFF. DNA of the CDR3: TGTGCCAGTCACAGGGGGAACACTGAAGCTTTCTTT.

This clone was counted a few times. This sequence joins TRBV7-9 and TRBJ2-5; tentative D call: TRBD1 (5 bases). The germline V gene has CDR1 SEHNR and CDR2 FQNEAQ (reference sequence). Trimming removed 5 bases from V and 5 bases from J, with 9 bases in between. This CDR3 is 12 amino acids long. CDR3 residues: CASSPQGETQYF. As DNA, the CDR3 is TGTGCCAGCAGCCCCCAGGGCGAGACCCAGTACTTC. Complete variable domain (other parts from reference TRBV7-9 and TRBJ2-5): DTGVSQNPRHKITKRGQNVTFRCDPISEHNRLYWYRQTLGQGPEFLTYFQNEAQLEKSRLLSDRFSAERPKGSFSTLEIQRTEQGDSAMYLCASSPQGETQYFGPGTRLLVL.

The gene calls are TRBV2 and TRBJ2-3, with 11 nucleotides matching TRBD1. The CDR3 totals 15 residues. Germline V gives CDR1 SNHLY, CDR2 FYNNEI. Trimming removed 3 bases from V and 6 bases from J; junction bases left unmatched: 5. The CDR3 bases are TGTGCCAGCAGTGATCAGGGACAGGGGGGGGATACGCAGTATTTT. The encoded protein is CASSDQGQGGDTQYF.

The chain is built from TRBV19 and TRBJ1-1; possibly TRBD1 for D (5 bases). Trimming cost V 3 bases and J 4 bases, with 12 bases left between them. The germline gives CDR1 LNHDA, CDR2 SQIVND (reference sequence). CDR3 size: 14 residues. CDR3 sequence: CASSIRGRPTEAFF. The CDR3 DNA sequence: TGTGCCAGTAGTATTCGGGGGAGGCCCACTGAAGCTTTCTTT.

This chain joins TRBV5-4 and TRBJ2-5; D remains unclear. In germline, CDR1 is SGHNT, CDR2 YYREEE (reference sequence). Deletions cut 1 base from V and 2 bases from J, with 9 bases between. CDR3 length: 14 residues. The CDR3 bases are TGTGCCAGCAGCTTGCGGCTAGATCAAGAGACCCAGTACTTC. Its translation is CASSLRLDQETQYF.

This clone was counted a single time. V gene TRBV29-1 combines with J gene TRBJ1-1; D not resolved. Looked up from germline, CDR1 is SQVTM and CDR2 is ANQGSEA. Trimming left V 7 bases short and J 0 bases short, with 12 bases between. This CDR3 contains 13 residues. CDR3 sequence reads: CSAETTMNTEAFF. The CDR3 nucleotides read TGCAGCGCGGAGACTACTATGAACACTGAAGCTTTCTTT.

The chain links TRBV2 to TRBJ2-2, with 7 bases fitting TRBD1. J gave up 0 bases and V 6 bases, and 1 base lay outside the gene matches. The CDR3 loop spans 14 amino acids. Germline V gene lookup returns CDR1 SNHLY and CDR2 FYNNEI. The CDR3 spells CASRGQSNTGELFF. The DNA of the CDR3 is TGTGCCAGCAGGGGACAGTCGAACACCGGGGAGCTGTTTTTT.

V is TRBV15 and J is TRBJ1-5; no clear D gene. The germline V gene encodes CDR1 LNHNV and CDR2 YYDKDF (reference sequence). The length of the CDR3 is 16 residues. Between the trimmed V and J ends, which lost 0 bases and 4 bases, there was a span of 13 bases. CDR3: CATSRDRGRGNQPQHF. DNA for the CDR3: TGTGCCACCAGCAGAGATAGAGGGCGAGGGAATCAGCCCCAGCATTTT.

This clone was recorded once. The CDR3 region is CASSHRPGQGMETQYF. The CDR3 region has the DNA TGTGCCAGTAGCCATCGACCGGGACAGGGAATGGAGACCCAGTACTTC. This sequence joins TRBV19 and TRBJ2-5, with TRBD1 identical over 9 bases. This CDR3 is 16 amino acids long. After removal of 6 bases from V and 5 bases from J, the junction contained 13 bases not matched to a gene. CDR1 is LNHDA and CDR2 is SQIVND in the germline V gene (reference sequence). The whole variable domain, filled in from reference TRBV19 and TRBJ2-5, reads DGGITQSPKYLFRKEGQNVTLSCEQNLNHDAMYWYRQDPGQGLRLIYYSQIVNDFQKGDIAEGYSVSREKKESFPLTVTSAQKNPTAFYLCASSHRPGQGMETQYFGPGTRLLVL.

The genes are TRBV4-1 and TRBJ1-3; D is perhaps TRBD1 (5 bases). V was pared by 5 bases and J by 0 bases, with 20 bases between. Germline V CDR1 and CDR2: MGHRA, YSYEKL. This CDR3 has 18 residues. CDR3 sequence reads: CASSNVWTQTVSGNTIYF. Written as DNA, the CDR3 is TGCGCCAGCAGCAACGTTTGGACCCAGACAGTCTCTGGAAACACCATATATTTT.

The chain uses TRBV5-1 and TRBJ1-5, with D maybe TRBD1 (5 bases). The CDR3 consists of 13 residues. Germline lookup yields CDR1 SGHRS and CDR2 YFSETQ. V gave up 5 bases and J gave up 5 bases, with 11 bases separating them. The CDR3, as DNA: TGCGCCAGCAGTCGGGGGGGGGATCAGCCCCAGCATTTT. Its translation: CASSRGGDQPQHF.

The chain recombines TRBV15 with TRBJ2-2, with TRBD1 as a possible D gene (6 bases). The V end was cut by 4 bases, the J end by 7 bases, with 16 bases between. Germline-derived CDR1 and CDR2 are LNHNV and YYDKDF (reference sequence). This CDR3 spans 15 amino acids. The CDR3 coding sequence is TGTGCCACCAGCACCGTACAGGGTTCGGTCGGGGAGCTGTTTTTT. This translates into CATSTVQGSVGELFF.

The chain links TRBV15 to TRBJ1-5; D is uncertain. V gave up 0 bases and J gave up 2 bases, with 14 bases separating them. The CDR3 contains 17 residues. CDR1 is LNHNV, CDR2 YYDKDF, per germline (reference sequence). The CDR3 DNA reads as TGTGCCACCAGCAGAGATCTTATCGGGAGCGGCAATCAGCCCCAGCATTTT. This encodes CATSRDLIGSGNQPQHF.

The rearrangement links TRBV6-6 to TRBJ2-7, with TRBD1 matching over 8 bases. Germline V gives CDR1 MNHNY, CDR2 SVGAGI (reference sequence). V lost 7 bases and J lost 0; bases outside the gene matches: 11. The CDR3 covers 16 residues. The DNA of the CDR3 is TGTGCCAGCACCAGAAGGACAGGGCACTTCTCCTACGAGCAGTACTTC. The encoded protein is CASTRRTGHFSYEQYF.

This sequence joins TRBV6-5 and TRBJ1-1; 7 bases fit TRBD1. The CDR3 runs 15 residues. Losses at the gene ends were 5 bases for V and 3 bases for J; bases not matched to a gene: 9. CDR1 MNHEY and CDR2 SVGAGI come from the germline V gene. For the CDR3, the DNA is TGTGCCAGCAGTCTAGCCCGCACAGGGGACACTGAAGCTTTCTTT. This translates into CASSLARTGDTEAFF.

The chain links TRBV6-6 to TRBJ2-1, with 7 bases aligning to TRBD1. Losses at the gene ends were 2 bases for V and 3 bases for J; bases not matched to a gene: 4. Per the germline V gene, CDR1 is MNHNY and CDR2 is SVGAGI (reference sequence). The CDR3 sequence is 15 residues long. The CDR3: CASSYTGTVYNEQFF. The CDR3 bases are TGTGCCAGCAGTTACACCGGGACAGTCTACAATGAGCAGTTCTTC.

This rearrangement joins TRBV5-5 to TRBJ2-7, with 8 bases aligning to TRBD1. The V gene's germline CDR1 is SGHKS and CDR2 YYEKEE (reference sequence). The CDR3 spans 14 residues. V was pared by 4 bases and J by 3 bases, with 6 bases of the junction left unmatched. The CDR3 nucleotides read TGTGCCAGCAGCGGACAGGGCCTTTTCTACGAGCAGTACTTC. As protein: CASSGQGLFYEQYF.

The V call is TRBV10-3, the J call TRBJ1-1; possible D gene TRBD1, 5 bases. Germline CDR1 and CDR2: ENHRY and SYGVKD. The CDR3 runs 13 residues. With 6 bases removed from V and 1 base from J, the gap between germline ends came to 9 bases. The CDR3 here is CAISPTGNTEAFF. The DNA for the CDR3 is TGTGCCATCAGCCCTACAGGGAACACTGAAGCTTTCTTT.

This chain uses TRBV30 with TRBJ1-2; D perhaps matches TRBD1 (5 bases). With 3 bases removed from V and 2 bases from J, the gap between germline ends came to 19 bases. CDR3 size: 16 residues. Germline V gene lookup returns CDR1 GTSNPN and CDR2 SVGIG (reference sequence). The CDR3 is CAWSRQWGAENYGYTF. CDR3 DNA sequence: TGTGCCTGGAGCAGACAGTGGGGCGCGGAGAACTATGGCTACACCTTC. Looking up the rest from reference TRBV30 and TRBJ1-2 gives the full variable domain: SQTIHQWPATLVQPVGSPLSLECTVEGTSNPNLYWYRQAAGRGLQLLFYSVGIGQISSEVPQNLSASRPQDRQFILSSKKLLLSDSGFYLCAWSRQWGAENYGYTFGSGTRLTVV.

The rearrangement uses TRBV28 and TRBJ2-7; the match to TRBD1 covers 7 bases. Germline lookup yields CDR1 MDHEN and CDR2 SYDVKM. Germline trimming cut 6 bases from V and 12 bases from J; bases unmatched to any gene: 11. This CDR3 contains 12 residues. The CDR3 loop is CASSIDRARWYF. For the CDR3, the DNA is TGTGCCAGCAGCATTGACAGGGCGCGATGGTACTTC.

Only a few counts were recorded for this clone. The V gene is TRBV7-9, the J gene TRBJ2-7; 8 nucleotides match TRBD2. Germline trimming cut 3 bases from V and 5 bases from J; bases unmatched to any gene: 6. The CDR3 is 14 amino acids. Germline CDR1 reads SEHNR; CDR2 reads FQNEAQ (reference sequence). The CDR3 nucleotides read TGTGCCAGCAGCTTCTCGAGCGGGGGCGACGAGCAGTACTTC. It translates to CASSFSSGGDEQYF.

This chain's CDR3 is CASSFQFGDEQYF. The CDR3 nucleotides are TGTGCCAGCAGCTTCCAATTCGGGGATGAGCAGTACTTC. The chain employs TRBV7-9 and TRBJ2-7; D possibly corresponds to TRBD2 (5 bases). The germline V gene encodes CDR1 SEHNR and CDR2 FQNEAQ (reference sequence). V was clipped by 3 bases and J by 7 bases, with 13 bases between them. This CDR3 has 13 amino acids.

The rearrangement uses TRBV5-1 and TRBJ2-7, with 9 nucleotides matching TRBD2. The CDR3 length is 15 residues. Germline-derived CDR1 and CDR2 are SGHRS and YFSETQ. V lost 0 bases, J lost 11 bases, and 12 bases stayed unmatched. The CDR3 here is CASSLAPGTSNIKYF. Here the CDR3 DNA reads TGCGCCAGCAGCTTGGCTCCCGGGACTAGCAATATCAAGTACTTC.

V usage is TRBV27 and J usage is TRBJ1-2; perhaps TRBD1 as D (6 bases). The CDR3 is 15 residues long. Per the germline V gene, CDR1 is MNHEY and CDR2 is SMNVEV (reference sequence). The ends were cut back, 2 bases at V and 0 bases at J, with 10 bases in the middle. The CDR3 region has the DNA TGTGCCAGCAGTTTACGAGAGGGGGCTAACTATGGCTACACCTTC. It codes for CASSLREGANYGYTF.

V usage is TRBV19 and J usage is TRBJ1-1; no reliable D call. V was cut by 4 bases and J by 0 bases, with 9 bases left in between. Germline V gene sequence: CDR1 LNHDA, CDR2 SQIVND (reference sequence). The CDR3 runs to 14 residues. The CDR3 is CASSNRDLNTEAFF. The CDR3 nucleotides are TGTGCCAGTAGTAACCGGGATCTGAACACTGAAGCTTTCTTT.

V usage is TRBV11-3 and J usage is TRBJ2-2; possible D gene TRBD1, 6 bases. Germline CDR1 and CDR2: SGHNT and YENEEA. This CDR3 is 14 amino acids long. V was clipped by 9 bases and J by 4 bases, with 15 bases between them. The CDR3 DNA reads as TGTGCCAGTAATCACAGGGTGCGCACCGGGGAGCTGTTTTTT. This gives the protein CASNHRVRTGELFF. The full variable domain, rest sourced from reference TRBV11-3 and TRBJ2-2, is EAGVVQSPRYKIIEKKQPVAFWCNPISGHNTLYWYLQNLGQGPELLIRYENEEAVDDSQLPKDRFSAERLKGVDSTLKIQPAELGDSAVYLCASNHRVRTGELFFGEGSRLTVL.

CDR3 residues: CASSPYRAYSNQPQHF. The CDR3 DNA reads TGTGCCAGCAGCCCCTACAGGGCATATAGCAATCAGCCCCAGCATTTT. This chain uses TRBV27 with TRBJ1-5; a possible D gene is TRBD1 (6 bases). The CDR3 length is 16 residues. Germline V gene data show CDR1 as MNHEY and CDR2 as SMNVEV (reference sequence). The ends were cut back, 6 bases at V and 0 bases at J, with 15 bases in the middle.

This chain uses TRBV4-1 with TRBJ2-6, with 7 bases identical to TRBD2. From germline, CDR1 is MGHRA and CDR2 YSYEKL. The CDR3 totals 18 residues. The junction had 12 bases not matched to a gene; V was cut back by 5 bases and J by 2 bases. The CDR3 DNA reads TGCGCCAGCAGCACCCCTAGCGGCGGGATAACTGGGGCCAACGTCCTGACTTTC. Translation gives CASSTPSGGITGANVLTF.